This section outlines one TCR beta chain sequence together with its context. This entry comes from a study of cytotoxic CD8 clonotypes in ibrutinib-treated CLL. The data were produced by immunoSEQ multiplex PCR, yet TCRdb's version contains in-frame clones alone and is incomplete. The table has under 50,000 clones, roughly two thirds seen once; the top ten hold approximately 7%. CDR1 and CDR2 from the germline V gene are MGHRA and YSYEKL. Between the trimmed V and J ends, which lost 4 bases and 5 bases, there was a span of 12 bases. This CDR3 spans 14 amino acids. Sequenced material: PBMCs, taken at disease progression, from a patient treated with ibrutinib. The TCR originated in a human donor with chronic lymphocytic leukemia. The chain is built from TRBV4-1 and TRBJ1-5, with a possible D match to TRBD1 (6 bases). This chain's CDR3 is CASSLRQEDQPQHF. The CDR3 DNA reads as TGCGCCAGCAGCCTTCGACAGGAGGATCAGCCCCAGCATTTT.